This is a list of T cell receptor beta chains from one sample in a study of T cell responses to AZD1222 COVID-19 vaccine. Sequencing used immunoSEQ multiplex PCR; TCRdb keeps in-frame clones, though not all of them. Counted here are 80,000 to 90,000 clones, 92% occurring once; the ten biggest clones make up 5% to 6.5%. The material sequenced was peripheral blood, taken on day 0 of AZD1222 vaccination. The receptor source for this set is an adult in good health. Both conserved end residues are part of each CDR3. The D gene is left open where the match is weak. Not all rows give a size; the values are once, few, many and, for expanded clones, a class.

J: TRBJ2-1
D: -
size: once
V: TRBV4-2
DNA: TGTGCCAGCAGCCAAGAGGCCCGGTTGGGCTACAATGAGCAGTTCTTC
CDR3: CASSQEARLGYNEQFF

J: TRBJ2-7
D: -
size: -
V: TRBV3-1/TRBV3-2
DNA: TGTGCCAGCAGCCAGGAGGGACCAGCCTACGAGCAGTACTTC
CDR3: CASSQEGPAYEQYF

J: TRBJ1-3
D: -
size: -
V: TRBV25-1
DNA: TGTGCCAGCAGTGCTTTAAACACCATATATTTT
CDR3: CASSALNTIYF

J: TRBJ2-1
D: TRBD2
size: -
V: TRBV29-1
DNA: TGCAGCGTTGTGGGGAGGGACAATGAGCAGTTCTTC
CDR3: CSVVGRDNEQFF

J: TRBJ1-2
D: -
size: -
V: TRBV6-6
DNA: TGTGCCAGCAGTTACTCGACAGTCCTCTATGGCTACACCTTC
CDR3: CASSYSTVLYGYTF

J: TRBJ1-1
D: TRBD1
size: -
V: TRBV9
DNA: TGTGCCAGCAGCGTCGGGACAGCCGTAGCTGCTTTCTTT
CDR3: CASSVGTAVAAFF

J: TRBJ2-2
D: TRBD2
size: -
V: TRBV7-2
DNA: TGTGCCAGCAGCTTAATGGGGCTTCCAGCGGGATTATCCACCGGGGAGCTGTTTTTT
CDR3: CASSLMGLPAGLSTGELFF

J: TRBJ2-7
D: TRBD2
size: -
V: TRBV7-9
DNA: TGTGCCAGCAGCTTAGCCCTAGCTAGCGGGTCCCCTAGGGAGCAGTACTTC
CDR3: CASSLALASGSPREQYF

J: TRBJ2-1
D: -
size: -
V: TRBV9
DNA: TGTGCCAGCAGCGTAGGAAATAGCGCTGTAAATGAGCAGTTCTTC
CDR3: CASSVGNSAVNEQFF

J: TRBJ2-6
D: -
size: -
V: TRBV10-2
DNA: TGCGCCAGCAATGAAGGTCGGTGGACTGGGGCCAACGTCCTGACTTTC
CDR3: CASNEGRWTGANVLTF

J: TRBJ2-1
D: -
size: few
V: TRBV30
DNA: TGTGCCTCGACGGCCAGGGGGGTTTCCTACAATGAGCAGTTCTTC
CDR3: CASTARGVSYNEQFF

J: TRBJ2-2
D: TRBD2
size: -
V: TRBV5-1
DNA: TGCGCCAGCAGCTTTACGGCTAGCGGGACCGGGGAGCTGTTTTTT
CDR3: CASSFTASGTGELFF

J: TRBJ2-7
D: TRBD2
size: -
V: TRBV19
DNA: TGTGCCAGTAGTATGGGACTAGCGGGAGGCTTTCAGTACTTC
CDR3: CASSMGLAGGFQYF

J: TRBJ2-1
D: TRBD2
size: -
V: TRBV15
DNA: TGTGCCACCAGCAGCGGGACTAGCGGGATAAATGAGCAGTTCTTC
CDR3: CATSSGTSGINEQFF

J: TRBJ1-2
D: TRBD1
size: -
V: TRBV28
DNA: TGTGCCAGCAGCCCCGGGACAGTGGGCTATGGCTACACCTTC
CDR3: CASSPGTVGYGYTF

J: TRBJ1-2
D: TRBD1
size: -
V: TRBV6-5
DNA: TGTGCCAGCAGCTGGGGACAGTCTAACTATGGCTACACCTTC
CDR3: CASSWGQSNYGYTF

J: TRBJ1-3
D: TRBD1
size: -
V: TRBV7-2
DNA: TGTGCCAGCAGCTTATCTGGGACAGGGTCTGGAAACACCATATATTTT
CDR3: CASSLSGTGSGNTIYF

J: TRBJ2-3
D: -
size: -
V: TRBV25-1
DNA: TGTGCCAGCAGTATCAAAAATACGCAGTATTTT
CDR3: CASSIKNTQYF

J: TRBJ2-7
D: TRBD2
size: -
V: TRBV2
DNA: TGTGCCAGCAGTAAGACTAGCGGGAGTTTCTACGAGCAGTACTTC
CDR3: CASSKTSGSFYEQYF

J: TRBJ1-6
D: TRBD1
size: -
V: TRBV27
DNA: TGTGCCAGCAGTTTATTGAGGGGGCATTCACCCCTCCACTTT
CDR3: CASSLLRGHSPLHF

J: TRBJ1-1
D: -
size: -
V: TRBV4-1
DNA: TGCGCCAGCAGCCCCGTCGTTCTGAACACTGAAGCTTTCTTT
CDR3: CASSPVVLNTEAFF

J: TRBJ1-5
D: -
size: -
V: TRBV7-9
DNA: TGTGCCAGCAGCTTAGGGGCTAGCAATCAGCCCCAGCATTTT
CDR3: CASSLGASNQPQHF

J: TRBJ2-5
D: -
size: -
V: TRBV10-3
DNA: TGTGCCATCAGTGAGTCTGGAGGGGAGGAGACCCAGTACTTC
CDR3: CAISESGGEETQYF

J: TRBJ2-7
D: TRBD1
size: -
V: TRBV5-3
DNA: TGTGCCAGAAGCATCCTCCGGGACAGAGACTACGAGCAGTACTTC
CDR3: CARSILRDRDYEQYF

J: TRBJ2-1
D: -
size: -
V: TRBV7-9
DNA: TGTGCCAGCAAGGAGGGGTCCTACAATGAGCAGTTCTTC
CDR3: CASKEGSYNEQFF